These 28 T cell receptor beta chains came from one sample sequenced in a study of blood T cell repertoires in COVID-19. The table came from immunoSEQ multiplex PCR; TCRdb's copy has only in-frame clones and leaves some out. The sample has about 330,000 clones, over 75% seen once; the top ten hold less than 6%. Sequences were obtained from PBMCs or T cells enriched from blood (not recorded which). The receptor source for this set is a woman under 40 who had recovered from COVID-19.

The V and J genes are TRBV3-1 (or the pseudogene TRBV3-2) and TRBJ1-1; a weak D match, TRBD1 (5 bases). This CDR3 region has 13 residues. Trimming cost V 2 bases and J 5 bases, with 9 bases left between them. Germline lookup yields CDR1 LGHDT and CDR2 YNNKEL (reference sequence). The CDR3 nucleotides are TGTGCCAGCAGCCAAAATCCAGGGACTGAAGCTTTCTTT. Its protein product is CASSQNPGTEAFF.

This sequence joins TRBV3-1 (or the pseudogene TRBV3-2) and TRBJ2-3; D is ambiguous. This CDR3 spans 14 amino acids. The germline V gene has CDR1 LGHDT and CDR2 YNNKEL (reference sequence). V was cut by 2 bases and J by 2 bases, with 8 bases left in between. The CDR3 DNA sequence: TGTGCCAGCAGCCAACTCCGACTCACAGATACGCAGTATTTT. Translation gives CASSQLRLTDTQYF.

This chain joins TRBV9 and TRBJ2-7; 9 nucleotides agree with TRBD1. Trimming at V came to 2 bases and at J to 3 bases, leaving 18 bases not matched to a gene. Germline values: CDR1 SGDLS, CDR2 YYNGEE. The CDR3 runs to 19 residues. CDR3 bases: TGTGCCAGCAGCGTGGGCCCGGGACAGGGTGGTATAATGGGCTACGAGCAGTACTTC. It is translated as CASSVGPGQGGIMGYEQYF.

The CDR3 DNA reads as TGTGCCTGTCAGGGGGCGCCCAACTATGGCTACACCTTC. Translation: CACQGAPNYGYTF. The rearrangement links TRBV30 to TRBJ1-2; 8 bases are a match to TRBD1. This CDR3 is 13 amino acids long. V was clipped by 6 bases and J by 2 bases; unmatched bases: 5. Germline-derived CDR1 and CDR2 are GTSNPN and SVGIG (reference sequence).

The chain recombines TRBV7-6 with TRBJ1-3; possibly TRBD1 for D (5 bases). Trimming removed 6 bases from V and 2 bases from J, with 11 bases in between. CDR3 size: 14 residues. Looked up from germline, CDR1 is SGHVS and CDR2 is FNYEAQ. For the CDR3, the DNA is TGTGCCAGCAGTACTCAGGGCCCTGGAAACACCATATATTTT. Residues: CASSTQGPGNTIYF.

The gene calls are TRBV3-1 (or the pseudogene TRBV3-2) and TRBJ1-2; TRBD1 matches 9 bases. Germline lookup yields CDR1 LGHDT and CDR2 YNNKEL (reference sequence). V lost 0 bases, J lost 5 bases, and 4 bases stayed unmatched. This CDR3 spans 15 amino acids. The CDR3 DNA reads as TGTGCCAGCAGCCAAGATTACGGGACAGGGTATGGCTACACCTTC. It translates to CASSQDYGTGYGYTF.

The chain uses TRBV19 and TRBJ2-1; weak D call: TRBD1 (5 bases). V gave up 3 bases and J gave up 0 bases, with 12 bases separating them. The CDR3 loop spans 16 amino acids. Per the germline V gene, CDR1 is LNHDA and CDR2 is SQIVND (reference sequence). CDR3 DNA: TGTGCCAGTAGTATCTTCTCAGGGTTCTCCTACAATGAGCAGTTCTTC. As protein: CASSIFSGFSYNEQFF.

In its sample, this clone was seen once. The chain has TRBV30 and TRBJ1-2, with 8 bases aligning to TRBD1. V lost 1 base to trimming and J lost 8 bases; unmatched junction nucleotides: 9. Germline V lookup: CDR1 GTSNPN, CDR2 SVGIG (reference sequence). This CDR3 comprises 14 residues. The CDR3 DNA is TGTGCCTGGAGTGCCTTATCAGGGGGCCAGGGCTACACCTTC. Amino acid sequence: CAWSALSGGQGYTF.

The chain combines TRBV29-1 with TRBJ2-7, with 7 nucleotides matching TRBD1. V trimming: 1 base; J trimming: 1 base; junction bases outside the gene matches: 4. Germline assignment: CDR1 SQVTM and CDR2 ANQGSEA. The CDR3 contains 14 residues. The CDR3 loop is CSVEGAGGSYEQYF. The CDR3 DNA is TGCAGCGTTGAAGGGGCAGGGGGATCCTACGAGCAGTACTTC.

The CDR3 reads CASSDSGSETQYF. The CDR3 DNA is TGTGCCAGCAGTGATTCGGGATCCGAGACCCAGTACTTC. The rearrangement joins TRBV6-1 to TRBJ2-5; D possibly corresponds to TRBD2 (5 bases). The CDR3 runs to 13 residues. Germline lookup yields CDR1 MNHNS and CDR2 SASEGT. Trimming left V 3 bases short and J 5 bases short, with 10 bases between.

This rearrangement joins TRBV9 to TRBJ2-3; 12 positions agree with TRBD2. From germline, CDR1 is SGDLS and CDR2 YYNGEE. With 3 bases clipped from V and 1 base from J, the junction kept 3 bases outside the gene matches. This CDR3 spans 16 amino acids. CDR3 sequence (DNA): TGTGCCAGCAGCGACTGGACTAGCGGGGGCACAGATACGCAGTATTTT. Amino acid sequence: CASSDWTSGGTDTQYF.

The rearrangement links TRBV3-1 (or the pseudogene TRBV3-2) to TRBJ2-7; TRBD2 agrees at 7 bases. J was trimmed by 1 base and V by 1 base; bases with no gene match: 1. There are 14 residues in the CDR3. The germline CDR1 and CDR2 sequences are LGHDT and YNNKEL (reference sequence). CDR3: CASSQGGGSYEQYF. DNA of the CDR3: TGTGCCAGCAGCCAAGGGGGAGGGTCCTACGAGCAGTACTTC.

The chain couples TRBV6-5 to TRBJ2-1; tentative D call: TRBD1 (5 bases). With 4 bases removed from V and 12 bases from J, the gap between germline ends came to 13 bases. Germline V gene data show CDR1 as MNHEY and CDR2 as SVGAGI. CDR3 length: 12 amino acids. CDR3 protein: CASSLLQVGQFF. For the CDR3, the DNA is TGTGCCAGCAGTTTGTTACAGGTCGGGCAGTTCTTC.

The CDR3 region has the DNA TGTGCCAGCAGCTCCGGTGGGGGAGGTAGCATTCAGTACTTC. Protein sequence: CASSSGGGGSIQYF. The chain joins TRBV7-9 to TRBJ2-4; perhaps TRBD2 as D (6 bases). The CDR3 sequence is 14 residues long. From germline, CDR1 is SEHNR and CDR2 FQNEAQ (reference sequence). Trimming removed 4 bases at V and 9 bases at J, with 16 bases between.

CDR3 coding DNA: TGTGCCAGCTCAAATCGACGGGACAGAACCTACGAGCAGTACTTC. The encoded protein is CASSNRRDRTYEQYF. This chain links TRBV18 with TRBJ2-7, with 7 bases matching TRBD1. Losses at the gene ends were 5 bases for V and 2 bases for J; bases not matched to a gene: 9. Germline loops: CDR1 KGHSH, CDR2 LQKENI. The CDR3 loop spans 15 amino acids.

The CDR3 reads CASSQGWGYTF. The CDR3 DNA sequence: TGTGCCAGCAGTCAGGGTTGGGGCTACACCTTC. The chain employs TRBV2 and TRBJ1-2; TRBD1 is a possible D gene (5 bases). Deletions cut 5 bases from V and 8 bases from J, with 9 bases between. Germline CDR1 SNHLY, CDR2 FYNNEI. The CDR3 spans 11 residues.

The chain recombines TRBV24-1 with TRBJ2-1, with D perhaps matching TRBD1 (5 bases). Germline loops: CDR1 KGHDR, CDR2 SFDVKD. This CDR3 spans 16 amino acids. Trimming cost V 4 bases and J 7 bases, with 19 bases left between them. CDR3 sequence (DNA): TGTGCCACCAGTGACCCAAGGGCGGACCAGGGAAATGAGCAGTTCTTC. Its translation: CATSDPRADQGNEQFF.

The genes are TRBV5-1 and TRBJ2-7; 7 nucleotides match TRBD1. V lost 0 bases to trimming and J lost 5 bases; unmatched junction nucleotides: 11. The CDR3 covers 16 residues. Germline V gene data show CDR1 as SGHRS and CDR2 as YFSETQ. CDR3 sequence (DNA): TGCGCCAGCAGCTTGGGTAGATTACAGGGGAAAGACGAGCAGTACTTC. Its translation: CASSLGRLQGKDEQYF.

This clone showed up just once. The chain links TRBV19 to TRBJ1-5, with D unclear. V was cut by 5 bases and J by 2 bases, with 13 bases left in between. Germline CDR1 and CDR2: LNHDA and SQIVND (reference sequence). CDR3 length: 15 amino acids. CDR3 sequence: CASSLTFRGNQPQHF. DNA of the CDR3: TGTGCCAGTAGTTTGACTTTTCGGGGCAATCAGCCCCAGCATTTT.

The DNA of the CDR3 is TGTGCCACCAGTGATTGGGGCGGCTCCTACAATGAGCAGTTCTTC. Translated: CATSDWGGSYNEQFF. The chain joins TRBV24-1 to TRBJ2-1; a possible D gene is TRBD1 (5 bases). CDR1 is KGHDR and CDR2 is SFDVKD in the germline V gene. The CDR3 is made up of 15 amino acids. The ends were cut back, 2 bases at V and 0 bases at J, with 7 bases in the middle.

The rearrangement links TRBV4-1 to TRBJ2-6; D is unresolved. The CDR3 sequence is 19 residues long. In germline, CDR1 is MGHRA, CDR2 YSYEKL. Trimming left V 0 bases short and J 0 bases short, with 15 bases between. CDR3 nucleotide sequence: TGCGCCAGCAGCCAAGATAATCGAAGAGGCACCTCTGGGGCCAACGTCCTGACTTTC. It translates to CASSQDNRRGTSGANVLTF.

The CDR3: CASSPGQGQVHEQFF. The CDR3 DNA is TGTGCCAGCAGCCCCGGGCAGGGTCAGGTTCATGAGCAGTTCTTC. The chain recombines TRBV11-1 with TRBJ2-1; TRBD1 might be the D (5 bases). The CDR3 runs to 15 residues. Germline V CDR1 and CDR2: SGHAT, FQDESV (reference sequence). V was cut by 5 bases and J by 8 bases, with 19 bases left in between.

CDR3 DNA sequence: TGTGCCAGCAGTTCTGTCTATGGCTACACCTTC. It specifies CASSSVYGYTF. The chain uses TRBV28 and TRBJ1-2, with D unclear. The CDR3 extends over 11 amino acids. Germline CDR1 reads MDHEN; CDR2 reads SYDVKM. V was cut by 4 bases and J by 4 bases, with 4 bases left in between.

The rearrangement links TRBV7-2 to TRBJ1-2, with TRBD1 matching 7 bases. Per the germline V gene, CDR1 is SGHTA and CDR2 is FQGNSA. The CDR3 has 14 residues. The V and J ends lost 1 base and 2 bases, in that order; junction bases with no gene match: 1. CDR3 sequence reads: CASSLGGQNYGYTF. CDR3 DNA: TGTGCCAGCAGCTTAGGGGGACAGAACTATGGCTACACCTTC. Complete variable domain (other parts from reference TRBV7-2 and TRBJ1-2): GAGVSQSPSNKVTEKGKDVELRCDPISGHTALYWYRQSLGQGLEFLIYFQGNSAPDKSGLPSDRFSAERTGGSVSTLTIQRTQQEDSAVYLCASSLGGQNYGYTFGSGTRLTVV.

This clone has a single count. The chain uses TRBV29-1 and TRBJ2-7, with 8 bases aligning to TRBD1. The CDR3 sequence is 13 residues long. V dropped 6 bases and J dropped 4; count of bases not matched to a gene: 8. Germline V gene data show CDR1 as SQVTM and CDR2 as ANQGSEA. Here the CDR3 reads CSVTGVMFYEQYF. For the CDR3, the DNA is TGCAGCGTGACAGGGGTGATGTTTTACGAGCAGTACTTC.

The chain is built from TRBV4-1 and TRBJ2-1, with 8 positions matching TRBD2. Germline assignment: CDR1 MGHRA and CDR2 YSYEKL. J gave up 1 base and V 1 base, and 3 bases lay outside the gene matches. CDR3 length: 16 residues. The CDR3 region is CASSQASGGSYNEQFF. In DNA form, the CDR3 reads TGCGCCAGCAGCCAAGCCAGCGGGGGATCCTACAATGAGCAGTTCTTC.

The chain carries TRBV6-5 and TRBJ1-2; D might be TRBD1 (5 bases). CDR1 and CDR2 from the germline V gene are MNHEY and SVGAGI. Trimming shortened V by 8 bases and J by 7 bases, and 23 bases separated the two germline ends. The CDR3 runs to 15 residues. The CDR3 loop reads CASLVVRGGVSGYTF. CDR3 sequence (DNA): TGTGCCAGCCTTGTAGTACGGGGGGGAGTCAGTGGCTACACCTTC.

The rearrangement links TRBV4-1 to TRBJ1-1; D is uncertain. The CDR3 has 13 amino acids. Germline values: CDR1 MGHRA, CDR2 YSYEKL. V lost 0 bases, J lost 7 bases, and 9 bases lay in between. The CDR3 DNA reads as TGCGCCAGCAGCCAAGAACTGCGCGTTGAAGCTTTCTTT. Its protein product is CASSQELRVEAFF.